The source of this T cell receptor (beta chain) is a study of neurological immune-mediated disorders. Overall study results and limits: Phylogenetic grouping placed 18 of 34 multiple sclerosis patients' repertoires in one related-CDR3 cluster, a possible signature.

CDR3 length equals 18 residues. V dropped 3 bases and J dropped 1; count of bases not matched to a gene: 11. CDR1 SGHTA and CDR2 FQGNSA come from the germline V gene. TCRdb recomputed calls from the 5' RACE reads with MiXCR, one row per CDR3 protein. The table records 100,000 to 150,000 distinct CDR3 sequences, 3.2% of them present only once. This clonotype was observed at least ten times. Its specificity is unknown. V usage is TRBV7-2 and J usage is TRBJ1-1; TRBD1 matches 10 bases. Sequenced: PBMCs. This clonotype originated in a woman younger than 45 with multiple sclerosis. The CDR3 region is CASSLIYGTGDPNTEAFF. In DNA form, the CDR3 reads TGTGCCAGCAGCTTGATATACGGGACAGGGGACCCGAACACTGAAGCTTTCTTT.